This entry describes one T cell receptor (beta chain). The antigen is not known. CDR3 length: 13 residues. Trimming pared 6 bases from V and 1 base from J, leaving 9 bases between. This sample stems from a study of post-analysis software for immune sequencing data. Turning to the study itself: The disease courses covered relapsing-remitting, secondary progressive and progressive-relapsing multiple sclerosis.

Prepared libraries of TCR beta cDNA carried unique molecular identifiers. TCRdb re-analysed the PCR reads in MiXCR, keeping a single row per CDR3 protein. The data hold hundreds of thousands of distinct CDR3 sequences, with about 40% observed a single time. Regarding the study as a whole: F-measure co-clustering was strong for batch-matched samples. Patients carried roughly 5 TRBV segments more frequently than controls did, and TRBV5-6, TRBV5-1 and TRBV20-1 were among them.

The chain carries TRBV12-3 or TRBV12-4 and TRBJ2-5, with D maybe TRBD1 (5 bases). The source is a girl between 5 and 17 years old with multiple sclerosis. The source material was blood. DNA of the CDR3: TGTGCCAGCAGCGACAGTACCCAAGAGACCCAGTACTTC. Encoded protein: CASSDSTQETQYF.